This T cell receptor beta chain is drawn from a study of technical replicates of blood from a few donors. Produced via immunoSEQ multiplex PCR; TCRdb's table is partial and in-frame only. The sample contains roughly 79,000 clones, around four fifths of which appear only once. Germline CDR1 is SGHRS and CDR2 is YFSETQ. The length of the CDR3 is 16 residues. V was trimmed by 4 bases and J by 2 bases, leaving 19 bases between them. The sequenced material came from PBMCs. This sequence was found in a human donor in good health. Some clones in this sample may be carry-over from other donors' samples. V usage is TRBV5-1 and J usage is TRBJ2-7; D is possibly TRBD2 (5 bases). In DNA, the CDR3 is TGCGCCAGCAGCCCGACCCCTCGGGGAGTCACCTACGAGCAGTACTTC. Translated: CASSPTPRGVTYEQYF. Combining the CDR3 with reference TRBV5-1 and TRBJ2-7 gives the whole variable domain KAGVTQTPRYLIKTRGQQVTLSCSPISGHRSVSWYQQTPGQGLQFLFEYFSETQRNKGNFPGRFSGRQFSNSRSEMNVSTLELGDSALYLCASSPTPRGVTYEQYFGPGTRLTVT.